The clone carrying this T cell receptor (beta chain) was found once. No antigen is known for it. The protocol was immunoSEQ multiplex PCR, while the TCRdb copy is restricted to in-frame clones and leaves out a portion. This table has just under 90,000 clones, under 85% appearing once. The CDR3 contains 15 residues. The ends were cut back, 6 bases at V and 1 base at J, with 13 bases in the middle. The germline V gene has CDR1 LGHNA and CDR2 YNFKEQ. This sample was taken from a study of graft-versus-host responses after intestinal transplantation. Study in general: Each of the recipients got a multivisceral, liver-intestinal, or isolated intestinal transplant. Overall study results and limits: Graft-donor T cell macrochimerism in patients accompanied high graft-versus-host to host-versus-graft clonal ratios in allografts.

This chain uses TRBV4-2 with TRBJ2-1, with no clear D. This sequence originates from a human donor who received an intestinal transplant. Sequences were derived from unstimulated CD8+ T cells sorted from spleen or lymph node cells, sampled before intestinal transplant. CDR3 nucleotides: TGTGCCAGCAGTAAGACTTCGCCTTCCTACAATGAGCAGTTCTTC. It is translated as CASSKTSPSYNEQFF.